This note documents a single TCR beta chain sequence. Its target antigen remains unknown. One end of the junction varies from germline; a read error may be responsible. The cysteine opens and the phenylalanine closes a CDR3 of 15 amino acids. Left in the record is the CDR3 DNA by itself, 45 bases read in frame from the first base. The germline V gene (reference sequence) gives CDR1 as SSHAT and CDR2 as FNYEAQ. The data stem from a study of T cell repertoires in cytomegalovirus infection (dated by TCRdb to between 2018 and 2021). Some background on the complete study: Because public TCR beta signatures pointed to carriage of CMV infection together with the matching HLA type, the HLA type of each donor mattered for the analysis.

Sequenced on an Illumina HiSeq 1500. Clones were called with MiXCR by TCRdb after fastp trimmed the public reads at Q25, and only in-frame beta chains were retained. Each entry is one CDR3 protein sequence, shown with its most common DNA and genes. Present in this sample are some 700,000 distinct CDR3 sequences, under 40% of which were seen just once. The biggest ten clones account for around 3% of the sample. Overall study results and their limits: The ex vivo response was dominated by HLA-C-restricted CMV-specific TCR beta clonotypes, and the single most frequent clonotype in two of eight donors was supplied by these HLA-C-restricted clonotypes. In both this cohort and an independent roughly 330-donor cohort, the cumulative frequency of public TCR beta family members distinguished carriers of CMV infection plus the relevant HLA type.

This TCR derives from a human donor in good health (CMV status not recorded). Some clones in this sample may be carry-over from other donors' samples. Sample: PBMCs. This receptor chain uses TRBV7-7 and TRBJ2-1, with the D assignment possibly TRBD1 or TRBD2, given 6 matching bases for each. For the CDR3, the sequence is CASSEGGSSYNEQFF. The bases are TGTGCTAGCAGCGAAGGGGGGAGCTCCTACAATGAGCAGTTCTTC.